The 31 T cell receptor beta chains presented below share a single source sample, sequenced in a study of blood T cell repertoires in COVID-19. Sequenced by immunoSEQ multiplex PCR; TCRdb stores in-frame clones only, minus some. The data hold 150,000 to 250,000 clones, with roughly four fifths observed a single time. The sample comprised peripheral blood. Receptors were obtained from a human donor with acute or convalescent COVID-19. The donor label of this sample is uncertain.

This chain uses TRBV10-3 with TRBJ2-2; 9 nucleotides line up with TRBD1. Germline lookup yields CDR1 ENHRY and CDR2 SYGVKD. The CDR3 consists of 16 residues. J was trimmed by 1 base and V by 4 bases; bases with no gene match: 4. The CDR3 loop is CAISVGQGWNTGELFF. CDR3 coding DNA: TGTGCCATCAGTGTTGGACAGGGGTGGAACACCGGGGAGCTGTTTTTT.

The V call is TRBV28, the J call TRBJ1-2, with a weak D call TRBD1 (6 bases). Trimming cost V 10 bases and J 0 bases, with 18 bases left between them. CDR1 is MDHEN and CDR2 is SYDVKM in the germline V gene. The CDR3 length is 15 residues. The CDR3 sequence: CATPGAGGTNYGYTF. DNA for the CDR3: TGTGCCACCCCAGGGGCAGGCGGAACTAACTATGGCTACACCTTC.

A few counts support this clone. This chain links TRBV24-1 with TRBJ2-1, with 8 bases aligning to TRBD2. Looked up from germline, CDR1 is KGHDR and CDR2 is SFDVKD. J lost 1 base, V lost 3 bases, and 4 bases had no gene match. CDR3 length equals 16 residues. CDR3 DNA: TGTGCCACCAGTGATCCCACTAGCGGATCCTACAATGAGCAGTTCTTC. Amino acid sequence: CATSDPTSGSYNEQFF.

The rearrangement links TRBV5-1 to TRBJ2-3, with 7 bases lining up with TRBD1. V lost 4 bases, J lost 1 base, and 6 bases stayed unmatched. Germline CDR1 and CDR2: SGHRS and YFSETQ. The CDR3 totals 15 residues. The CDR3 coding sequence is TGCGCCAGCAGCCCGACGACAGGGCGCACAGATACGCAGTATTTT. Its translation is CASSPTTGRTDTQYF. Combining the CDR3 with reference TRBV5-1 and TRBJ2-3 gives the whole variable domain KAGVTQTPRYLIKTRGQQVTLSCSPISGHRSVSWYQQTPGQGLQFLFEYFSETQRNKGNFPGRFSGRQFSNSRSEMNVSTLELGDSALYLCASSPTTGRTDTQYFGPGTRLTVL.

The DNA of the CDR3 is TGTGCCAGCAGCTTAGAAATATTAGCGGGAGGCTCCGAGCAGTACTTC. Protein sequence: CASSLEILAGGSEQYF. This chain connects TRBV7-6 to TRBJ2-7; 10 bases agree with TRBD2. Germline V gives CDR1 SGHVS, CDR2 FNYEAQ. The CDR3 covers 16 residues. J lost 6 bases, V lost 1 base, and 9 bases had no gene match.

This chain joins TRBV5-1 and TRBJ2-7; tentative D call: TRBD2 (5 bases). Trimming took off 3 bases at V and 2 bases at J, with 15 bases between the two ends. The CDR3 runs 15 residues. CDR1 SGHRS and CDR2 YFSETQ come from the germline V gene. CDR3 DNA: TGCGCCAGCAGCTCCTGGTCCGACGGGGCCTACGAGCAGTACTTC. Translation gives CASSSWSDGAYEQYF.

The table lists this clone with a count of one. V and J are TRBV5-6 and TRBJ2-7, with D perhaps TRBD2 (5 bases). V was trimmed by 1 base and J by 3 bases, leaving 11 bases between them. CDR3 length: 14 residues. Germline CDR1 reads SGHDT; CDR2 reads YYEEEE. The CDR3 nucleotides read TGTGCCAGCAGCTTGTTGGTCGGACTCTACGAGCAGTACTTC. Its protein product is CASSLLVGLYEQYF.

This chain joins TRBV10-3 and TRBJ2-1, with 11 bases matching TRBD2. The germline gives CDR1 ENHRY, CDR2 SYGVKD. There are 15 residues in the CDR3. V was clipped by 6 bases and J by 7 bases; unmatched bases: 8. CDR3 bases: TGTGCCATCAGATCTAGCGGGAGGACCTTAAATGAGCAGTTCTTC. It specifies CAIRSSGRTLNEQFF.

V usage is TRBV4-3 and J usage is TRBJ1-4; 9 bases match TRBD1. Germline V gives CDR1 LGHNA, CDR2 YSLEER. The junction had 5 bases not matched to a gene; V was cut back by 3 bases and J by 6 bases. The CDR3 loop spans 15 amino acids. Written as DNA, the CDR3 is TGCGCCAGCAGCCAGGACAGGGGTGGGTATGAAAAACTGTTTTTT. Translated, it gives CASSQDRGGYEKLFF.

The chain is built from TRBV19 and TRBJ1-4; 9 bases map to TRBD1. Germline V gives CDR1 LNHDA, CDR2 SQIVND (reference sequence). V gave up 7 bases and J gave up 5 bases; unmatched junction bases: 8. The CDR3 is made up of 15 amino acids. In DNA, the CDR3 is TGTGCCAGTATGGACAGGGGACGAGGGAATGAAAAACTGTTTTTT. Amino acids: CASMDRGRGNEKLFF. The complete variable domain, with remaining parts taken from reference TRBV19 and TRBJ1-4, reads DGGITQSPKYLFRKEGQNVTLSCEQNLNHDAMYWYRQDPGQGLRLIYYSQIVNDFQKGDIAEGYSVSREKKESFPLTVTSAQKNPTAFYLCASMDRGRGNEKLFFGSGTQLSVL.

The gene calls are TRBV6-5 and TRBJ2-2; D unresolved. The CDR3 sequence is 13 residues long. V lost 7 bases and J 7 bases, leaving 13 bases between the germline ends. Germline V gives CDR1 MNHEY, CDR2 SVGAGI. The DNA of the CDR3 is TGTGCCAGCATCTTTACCGTGAGCGGGGAGCTGTTTTTT. Protein sequence: CASIFTVSGELFF.

This clone was found once. This sequence joins TRBV27 and TRBJ2-2, with 13 bases fitting TRBD2. This CDR3 is built from 19 residues. Germline V lookup: CDR1 MNHEY, CDR2 SMNVEV (reference sequence). Losses at the gene ends were 5 bases for V and 9 bases for J; bases not matched to a gene: 18. In DNA form, the CDR3 reads TGTGCCAGCAGTCCCGTCGCCACTAGCGGGAGGGCAATTAATCGGGAGCTGTTTTTT. This encodes CASSPVATSGRAINRELFF.

The J gene is TRBJ2-1, the V gene TRBV19; 8 positions match TRBD2. CDR3 size: 17 residues. CDR1 is LNHDA, CDR2 SQIVND, per germline (reference sequence). The V and J ends lost 3 bases and 1 base, in that order; junction bases with no gene match: 8. The CDR3 DNA sequence: TGTGCCAGTAGTATGGGGGGGAGCGGGAGTTCCTACAATGAGCAGTTCTTC. Translation: CASSMGGSGSSYNEQFF. Using reference TRBV19 and TRBJ2-1 for the parts outside the CDR3, the full variable domain is DGGITQSPKYLFRKEGQNVTLSCEQNLNHDAMYWYRQDPGQGLRLIYYSQIVNDFQKGDIAEGYSVSREKKESFPLTVTSAQKNPTAFYLCASSMGGSGSSYNEQFFGPGTRLTVL.

This clone was detected many times. V gene TRBV10-2 combines with J gene TRBJ2-1; D gene ambiguous. The CDR3 is 12 residues long. V was shortened by 3 bases and J by 13 bases, with 13 bases between the two germline ends. From germline, CDR1 is WSHSY and CDR2 SAAADI. CDR3 nucleotides: TGCGCCAGCAGTGAACAAAGCCCTAGACAGTTCTTC. This gives the protein CASSEQSPRQFF.

This chain joins TRBV19 and TRBJ2-1, with TRBD2 identical over 7 bases. The V segment lost 8 bases and the J segment 7 bases; nucleotides outside the gene matches: 14. Germline lookup yields CDR1 LNHDA and CDR2 SQIVND (reference sequence). This CDR3 has 15 amino acids. CDR3 coding DNA: TGTGCCAGTGGCCCCGTTGGGGCGGGAGTGAATGAGCAGTTCTTC. Its protein is CASGPVGAGVNEQFF.

The J gene is TRBJ1-1, the V gene TRBV7-3; D is unclear. V was clipped by 3 bases and J by 2 bases, with 7 bases between them. The CDR3 has 13 residues. CDR1 SGHTA and CDR2 FQGTGA come from the germline V gene. For the CDR3, the DNA is TGTGCCAGCAGCTTCCGGGATAACACTGAAGCTTTCTTT. Its translation is CASSFRDNTEAFF.

The chain joins TRBV2 to TRBJ1-2; tentatively, D is TRBD1 (6 bases). The ends were cut back, 6 bases at V and 2 bases at J, with 13 bases in the middle. CDR1 SNHLY and CDR2 FYNNEI come from the germline V gene. The CDR3 covers 14 residues. The CDR3 nucleotides are TGTGCCAGCAGAGCACAGGGCCTAAACTATGGCTACACCTTC. It translates to CASRAQGLNYGYTF.

The chain carries TRBV5-4 and TRBJ1-3; possibly TRBD1 for D (6 bases). This CDR3 spans 17 amino acids. V was cut by 0 bases and J by 0 bases, with 13 bases left in between. CDR1 is SGHNT and CDR2 is YYREEE in the germline V gene (reference sequence). The CDR3 loop reads CASSLAQGKGSGNTIYF. CDR3 nucleotides: TGTGCCAGCAGCTTGGCACAGGGTAAGGGCTCTGGAAACACCATATATTTT. Full variable domain (missing parts from reference TRBV5-4 and TRBJ1-3): ETGVTQSPTHLIKTRGQQVTLRCSSQSGHNTVSWYQQALGQGPQFIFQYYREEENGRGNFPPRFSGLQFPNYSSELNVNALELDDSALYLCASSLAQGKGSGNTIYFGEGSWLTVV.

This clone showed up just a few times. V usage is TRBV7-2 and J usage is TRBJ2-7; 8 positions agree with TRBD2. Trimming at V came to 0 bases and at J to 2 bases, leaving 3 bases not matched to a gene. From germline, CDR1 is SGHTA and CDR2 FQGNSA. This CDR3 comprises 15 residues. The CDR3 bases are TGTGCCAGCAGCTTAGCGGGTAGCGGGACCTACGAGCAGTACTTC. It translates to CASSLAGSGTYEQYF. The entire variable domain, with the rest obtained from reference TRBV7-2 and TRBJ2-7, is as follows: GAGVSQSPSNKVTEKGKDVELRCDPISGHTALYWYRQSLGQGLEFLIYFQGNSAPDKSGLPSDRFSAERTGGSVSTLTIQRTQQEDSAVYLCASSLAGSGTYEQYFGPGTRLTVT.

The genes are TRBV19 and TRBJ2-3; 12 bases fit TRBD2. The germline V gene encodes CDR1 LNHDA and CDR2 SQIVND (reference sequence). Germline trimming cut 3 bases from V and 5 bases from J; bases unmatched to any gene: 3. The CDR3 extends over 15 amino acids. The CDR3 region has the DNA TGTGCCAGTAGTATGCCTAGCGGGAGGGTAGATACGCAGTATTTT. As protein: CASSMPSGRVDTQYF.

V usage is TRBV5-1 and J usage is TRBJ2-1; possible D gene TRBD2, 6 bases. V lost 4 bases, J lost 10 bases, and 9 bases lay in between. Germline V lookup: CDR1 SGHRS, CDR2 YFSETQ. The length of the CDR3 is 11 residues. The CDR3 loop is CASSGGKEQFF. CDR3 sequence (DNA): TGCGCCAGCAGCGGCGGGAAGGAGCAGTTCTTC.

V and J are TRBV14 and TRBJ1-6; perhaps TRBD1 as D (6 bases). Germline CDR1 reads SGHDN; CDR2 reads FVKESK. This CDR3 is built from 15 residues. Trimming stripped 2 bases from V and 7 bases from J, with 12 bases between. The CDR3 coding sequence is TGTGCCAGCAGCCAATGGGACACTGGAAATTCACCCCTCCACTTT. It translates to CASSQWDTGNSPLHF.

V gene TRBV24-1 combines with J gene TRBJ2-3, with 11 bases fitting TRBD2. With V trimmed by 4 bases and J by 5 bases, 7 bases remained unmatched. The CDR3 runs 16 residues. Germline V gene data show CDR1 as KGHDR and CDR2 as SFDVKD. CDR3 bases: TGTGCCACCAGTGAGGGTCTAGCGGGAGGAGGAGATACGCAGTATTTT. It translates to CATSEGLAGGGDTQYF.

The chain uses TRBV30 and TRBJ2-1; TRBD2 aligns across 10 bases. Per the germline V gene, CDR1 is GTSNPN and CDR2 is SVGIG (reference sequence). CDR3 size: 16 residues. The V gene end was trimmed by 3 bases and the J gene end by 7 bases; junction bases not matched to a gene: 12. CDR3 amino acids: CAWRGMRTSGANEQFF. The CDR3 DNA follows: TGTGCCTGGAGGGGCATGAGGACTAGCGGCGCGAATGAGCAGTTCTTC.

CDR3 nucleotides: TGTGCCAGCAGTTACTCGAAACAGGTCGGGGGCTACACCTTC. It translates to CASSYSKQVGGYTF. J is TRBJ1-2 and V is TRBV6-5, with D maybe TRBD1 (5 bases). V lost 0 bases and J 8 bases, leaving 13 bases between the germline ends. The CDR3 runs to 14 residues. CDR1 MNHEY and CDR2 SVGAGI come from the germline V gene.

J is TRBJ1-3 and V is TRBV9, with 7 bases that match TRBD1. The CDR3 runs to 15 residues. After removal of 0 bases from V and 2 bases from J, the junction contained 2 bases not matched to a gene. Germline V CDR1 and CDR2: SGDLS, YYNGEE. CDR3 region: CASSVEGGTGNTIYF. The CDR3 DNA reads TGTGCCAGCAGCGTAGAAGGGGGCACTGGAAACACCATATATTTT. Full variable domain (rest looked up from reference TRBV9 and TRBJ1-3): DSGVTQTPKHLITATGQRVTLRCSPRSGDLSVYWYQQSLDQGLQFLIQYYNGEERAKGNILERFSAQQFPDLHSELNLSSLELGDSALYFCASSVEGGTGNTIYFGEGSWLTVV.

Written as DNA, the CDR3 is TGCGCCAGCAGCCTTGGGGGGACTAAAGAGACCCAGTACTTC. This sequence encodes CASSLGGTKETQYF. The gene calls are TRBV4-1 and TRBJ2-5, with 7 bases identical to TRBD2. This CDR3 region has 14 residues. V lost 4 bases, J lost 3 bases, and 5 bases stayed unmatched. From germline, CDR1 is MGHRA and CDR2 YSYEKL.

On this clone: The sample holds other DNA sequences that translate to the same CDR3. The chain recombines TRBV28 with TRBJ2-3; possible D gene TRBD2, 6 bases. The CDR3 spans 13 residues. V was shortened by 10 bases and J by 5 bases, with 16 bases between the two germline ends. Germline V gives CDR1 MDHEN, CDR2 SYDVKM. The CDR3 bases are TGTGCCATACAAGAGCGGGCTGGAGATACGCAGTATTTT. Its protein is CAIQERAGDTQYF.

This clone came up a few times. The chain employs TRBV30 and TRBJ1-5; no clear D gene. CDR3 length: 15 amino acids. V gave up 2 bases and J gave up 3 bases, with 14 bases separating them. Germline values: CDR1 GTSNPN, CDR2 SVGIG (reference sequence). The chain's CDR3 is CAWSLGALVNQPQHF. The CDR3 nucleotides are TGTGCCTGGAGTTTGGGAGCTCTGGTCAATCAGCCCCAGCATTTT.

This clone was observed a single time. The chain employs TRBV16 and TRBJ2-1; the D gene is possibly TRBD1 (5 bases). This CDR3 region has 13 residues. Germline assignment: CDR1 KGHSY and CDR2 FQNENV. Trimming removed 0 bases at V and 10 bases at J, with 10 bases between. The CDR3 region has the DNA TGTGCCAGCAGCCAATCGAGGCAGGGAGAGCAGTTCTTC. It translates to CASSQSRQGEQFF.

V gene TRBV9 combines with J gene TRBJ1-1; D is possibly TRBD1 (5 bases). CDR1 is SGDLS, CDR2 YYNGEE, per germline. This CDR3 is built from 14 residues. Trimming shortened V by 0 bases and J by 7 bases, and 13 bases separated the two germline ends. The CDR3 spells CASSVAGGDHEAFF. CDR3 nucleotides: TGTGCCAGCAGCGTAGCGGGAGGGGACCATGAAGCTTTCTTT.